The present TCR beta chain was sequenced within a study of cytomegalovirus exposure and HLA in healthy donors. On this clone: Its specificity is unknown.

The donors (healthy individuals) were bone marrow donors. PCR involved 60 Vbeta and 13 Jbeta primers. Produced via immunoSEQ multiplex PCR; TCRdb's table is partial and in-frame only. This table holds fewer than 200,000 clones, 75% to 80% found once. The CDR3 runs to 11 residues. The V and J ends lost 5 bases and 6 bases respectively, with 8 bases between them. Germline lookup yields CDR1 DFQATT and CDR2 SNEGSKA (reference sequence). Notes on the study in general: Using the classifier, cytomegalovirus status was reportedly diagnosed with high specificity and sensitivity.

The receptor's source is a woman in her forties or fifties in good health and CMV-seropositive. The sample was PBMCs. The chain has TRBV20-1 and TRBJ2-1; the D gene is possibly TRBD1 (6 bases). DNA of the CDR3: TGCAGTGCTGCCAGGGGCAATGAGCAGTTCTTC. Protein: CSAARGNEQFF.